This T cell receptor beta chain was sequenced during a study of cytomegalovirus exposure and HLA in healthy donors. About the research overall: Early release data held some 80 million unique TCRs from HLA-typed donors. Study-wide results and limits: Accurate prediction of HLA-A and HLA-B alleles (for most subjects) was reportedly achieved from TCR beta sequences. Per published reports, the classifier diagnosed cytomegalovirus status with high specificity and sensitivity.

Primers included in the PCR were 60 Vbeta and 13 Jbeta primers. TCRdb's table, derived via immunoSEQ multiplex PCR, lists solely in-frame clones and lacks some. The sample yields about 80,000 clones, 65% to 70% seen once. As for the donors, each was a healthy bone marrow donor. Comments on this clone: No antigen is known for it.

Trimming cost V 3 bases and J 6 bases, with 8 bases left between them. This CDR3 comprises 12 residues. Germline V gives CDR1 MGHDK, CDR2 SYGVNS. V is TRBV25-1 and J is TRBJ1-2, with D perhaps matching TRBD1 (6 bases). This clonotype originated in a woman aged 50 to 60 in good health and CMV-seropositive. The sample consisted of PBMCs. CDR3 sequence: CASSEGADGYTF. The CDR3 nucleotides read TGTGCCAGCAGTGAGGGGGCAGATGGCTACACCTTC.